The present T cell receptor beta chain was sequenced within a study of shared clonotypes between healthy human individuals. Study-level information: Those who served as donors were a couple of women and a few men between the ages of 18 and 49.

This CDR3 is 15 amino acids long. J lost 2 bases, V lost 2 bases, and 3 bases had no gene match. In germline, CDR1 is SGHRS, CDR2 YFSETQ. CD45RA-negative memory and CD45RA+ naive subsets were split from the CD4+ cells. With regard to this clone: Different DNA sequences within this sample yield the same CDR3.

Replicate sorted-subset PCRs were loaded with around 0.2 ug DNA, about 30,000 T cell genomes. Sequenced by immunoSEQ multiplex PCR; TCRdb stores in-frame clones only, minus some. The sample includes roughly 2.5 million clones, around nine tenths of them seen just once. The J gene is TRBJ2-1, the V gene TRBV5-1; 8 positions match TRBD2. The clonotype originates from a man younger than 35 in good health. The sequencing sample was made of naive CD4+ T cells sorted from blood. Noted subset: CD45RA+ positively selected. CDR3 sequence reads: CASSFSGSTYNEQFF. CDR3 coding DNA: TGCGCCAGCAGCTTCAGCGGGAGTACCTACAATGAGCAGTTCTTC.